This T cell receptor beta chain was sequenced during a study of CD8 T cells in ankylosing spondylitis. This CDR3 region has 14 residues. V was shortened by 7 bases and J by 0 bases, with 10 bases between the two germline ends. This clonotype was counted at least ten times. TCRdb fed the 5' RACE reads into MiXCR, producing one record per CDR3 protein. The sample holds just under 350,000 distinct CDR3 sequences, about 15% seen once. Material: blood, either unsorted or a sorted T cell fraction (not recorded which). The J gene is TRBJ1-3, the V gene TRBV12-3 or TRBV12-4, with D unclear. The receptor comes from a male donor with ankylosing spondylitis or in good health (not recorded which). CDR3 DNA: TGTGCCAGCATAAGGGTAAACTCTGGAAACACCATATATTTT. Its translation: CASIRVNSGNTIYF.